These 21 T cell receptor beta chains were all obtained from the same sample, sequenced in a study of blood T cells in healthy people across ages. Primers used in a second PCR of roughly 6 to 11 cycles were a sample-barcoded 5' primer and a J-beta primer mix. TCRdb called the 5' RACE reads again in MiXCR, with one record for every CDR3 protein. The sample lists about 1 million distinct CDR3 sequences; more than 40% were seen once. The source material was blood. The receptors were sampled from a woman in her fifties or sixties in good health.

This sequence joins TRBV11-2 and TRBJ2-1; 9 positions agree with TRBD1. The CDR3 totals 13 residues. Germline V gene data show CDR1 as SGHAT and CDR2 as FQNNGV. The V segment lost 5 bases and the J segment 7 bases; nucleotides outside the gene matches: 3. The CDR3 DNA reads as TGTGCCAGCAGCATAGGACAGGGGAATGAGCAGTTCTTC. It codes for CASSIGQGNEQFF.

This clonotype occurred a few times. The chain joins TRBV4-2 to TRBJ2-3; 8 bases fit TRBD1. Per germline, CDR1 LGHNA and CDR2 YNFKEQ. The CDR3 runs to 16 residues. Trimming removed 4 bases from V and 1 base from J; junction bases left unmatched: 7. The DNA for the CDR3 is TGTGCCAGCAGCCGGGCAGGGGGCGCCGGCACAGATACGCAGTATTTT. This codes for CASSRAGGAGTDTQYF.

The J gene is TRBJ2-3, the V gene TRBV6-5; D may be TRBD2 (7 bases). CDR3 size: 16 residues. CDR1 and CDR2 (germline): MNHEY, SVGAGI. The V end lost 6 bases, the J end lost 2 bases, and 18 bases lay between the germline ends. The CDR3 loop reads CASSRGGGPNTDTQYF. CDR3 DNA sequence: TGTGCCAGCAGCCGGGGAGGGGGACCGAACACAGATACGCAGTATTTT.

The chain uses TRBV6-1 and TRBJ2-2; no definite D call. The germline V gene has CDR1 MNHNS and CDR2 SASEGT. V lost 2 bases and J lost 8, with 3 bases in between. The CDR3 runs to 11 residues. The CDR3 loop is CASSEIGELFF. DNA of the CDR3: TGTGCCAGCAGTGAAATTGGGGAGCTGTTTTTT.

DNA of the CDR3: TGTGCCTGGAGTGGGAAAGGGGGTCTTGGCTACGAGCAGTACTTC. This sequence encodes CAWSGKGGLGYEQYF. The V call is TRBV30, the J call TRBJ2-5; D might be TRBD1 (6 bases). The end of the DNA fits TRBJ2-7 better, so the J call may be wrong. The CDR3 length is 15 residues. Germline CDR1 is GTSNPN and CDR2 is SVGIG (reference sequence).

The gene calls are TRBV29-1 and TRBJ1-2, with D hard to call. The germline V gene encodes CDR1 SQVTM and CDR2 ANQGSEA. The CDR3 spans 12 residues. V lost 3 bases and J 8 bases, leaving 13 bases between the germline ends. CDR3 residues: CSVEGRLGGYTF. CDR3 sequence (DNA): TGCAGCGTTGAGGGCCGGCTGGGGGGCTACACCTTC.

The chain has TRBV20-1 and TRBJ2-3; D remains ambiguous. V was shortened by 1 base and J by 9 bases, with 8 bases between the two germline ends. CDR3 length: 11 amino acids. Germline-derived CDR1 and CDR2 are DFQATT and SNEGSKA (reference sequence). CDR3 nucleotide sequence: TGCAGTGCTAGAGCCCTTAAGACGCAGTATTTT. Its protein is CSARALKTQYF.

The V and J genes are TRBV15 and TRBJ2-1; D is uncertain. This CDR3 region has 13 residues. V was shortened by 8 bases and J by 6 bases, with 14 bases between the two germline ends. Germline assignment: CDR1 LNHNV and CDR2 YYDKDF (reference sequence). The CDR3 sequence: CATGGVRSNEQFF. In nucleotides, the CDR3 is TGTGCCACCGGCGGAGTTCGGAGCAATGAGCAGTTCTTC.

The chain combines TRBV9 with TRBJ2-5, with a tentative D call TRBD2 (6 bases). CDR3 length: 15 amino acids. The germline V gene has CDR1 SGDLS and CDR2 YYNGEE. Trimming removed 4 bases at V and 4 bases at J, with 17 bases between. Here the CDR3 DNA reads TGTGCCAGCAGCCCGGGGGACTCCGCGATAGAGACCCAGTACTTC. Amino acids: CASSPGDSAIETQYF.

This clonotype occurred once. The rearrangement joins TRBV10-2 to TRBJ2-4; unclear D gene. The last part of the DNA fits TRBJ2-7 better; the J call may be wrong. The CDR3 consists of 13 residues. CDR1 and CDR2 (germline): WSHSY, SAAADI. This CDR3 is CASSGQHSYEQYF. CDR3 in DNA: TGCGCCAGCAGTGGGCAGCATTCCTACGAGCAGTACTTC.

The chain links TRBV5-1 to TRBJ2-1; 7 nucleotides align to TRBD2. Germline trimming cut 0 bases from V and 8 bases from J; bases unmatched to any gene: 8. In germline, CDR1 is SGHRS, CDR2 YFSETQ. The CDR3 is 15 amino acids. The CDR3 bases are TGCGCCAGCAGCTTGGTCGCGGGAGTTAGTTATGAGCAGTTCTTC. It translates to CASSLVAGVSYEQFF.

This CDR3 reads CSASPAGQETQYF. CDR3 nucleotide sequence: TGCAGTGCTAGTCCCGCAGGCCAAGAGACCCAGTACTTC. The chain carries TRBV20-1 and TRBJ2-4; D gene ambiguous. The J call may be mistaken, given a closer DNA end match to TRBJ2-5. The V gene's germline CDR1 is DFQATT and CDR2 SNEGSKA (reference sequence). CDR3 length equals 13 residues.

The chain carries TRBV18 and TRBJ2-4; the match to TRBD1 covers 12 bases. The tail of the sequence fits TRBJ2-7 better, so the J call may be wrong. The CDR3 sequence is 16 residues long. The germline gives CDR1 KGHSH, CDR2 LQKENI. The CDR3 spells CASSPLGTGGAYEQYF. CDR3 DNA: TGTGCCAGCTCACCACTCGGGACAGGGGGCGCTTACGAGCAGTACTTC.

The rearrangement uses TRBV11-2 and TRBJ2-5; 9 nucleotides align to TRBD1. The DNA matches TRBJ2-7 better at its end, which makes the J call doubtful. CDR1 and CDR2 (germline): SGHAT, FQNNGV. The CDR3 totals 23 residues. Here the CDR3 reads CASSLGFAGRVRGVRQGVYEQYF. CDR3 in DNA: TGTGCCAGCAGCTTAGGGTTCGCGGGTCGGGTCCGGGGGGTCCGACAGGGGGTTTACGAGCAGTACTTC.

J is TRBJ2-1 and V is TRBV3-1; D remains ambiguous. Germline V gene data show CDR1 as LGHDT and CDR2 as YNNKEL (reference sequence). V was pared by 5 bases and J by 12 bases, with 11 bases between. The CDR3 is 11 amino acids. The CDR3 loop is CASSTRVGQFF. For the CDR3, the DNA is TGTGCCAGCAGCACCCGGGTGGGGCAGTTCTTC.

The chain couples TRBV5-4 to TRBJ2-3; 9 bases are a match to TRBD2. Germline V gene lookup returns CDR1 SGHNT and CDR2 YYREEE (reference sequence). The CDR3 extends over 15 amino acids. The V segment lost 4 bases and the J segment 3 bases; nucleotides outside the gene matches: 6. CDR3 in amino acids: CASSAVSGRTDTQYF. As DNA, the CDR3 is TGTGCCAGCAGCGCCGTCAGCGGGAGGACAGATACGCAGTATTTT. The whole variable domain, filled in from reference TRBV5-4 and TRBJ2-3, reads ETGVTQSPTHLIKTRGQQVTLRCSSQSGHNTVSWYQQALGQGPQFIFQYYREEENGRGNFPPRFSGLQFPNYSSELNVNALELDDSALYLCASSAVSGRTDTQYFGPGTRLTVL.

V is TRBV3-1 and J is TRBJ2-7; D remains unclear. With 2 bases removed from V and 2 bases from J, the gap between germline ends came to 10 bases. Germline V gene lookup returns CDR1 LGHDT and CDR2 YNNKEL (reference sequence). CDR3 size: 14 residues. For the CDR3, the DNA is TGTGCCAGCAGCCAACAAGTTGGGCCCTACGAGCAGTACTTC. This translates into CASSQQVGPYEQYF.

This chain joins TRBV12-3 or TRBV12-4 and TRBJ2-1; 15 nucleotides line up with TRBD2. This CDR3 has 18 amino acids. Trimming cost V 5 bases and J 8 bases; bases outside gene matches: 13. CDR3 sequence reads: CASSTDLGTSGRIDEQFF. The CDR3 DNA follows: TGTGCCAGCAGTACAGATTTGGGGACTAGCGGGAGGATCGATGAGCAGTTCTTC.

The rearrangement uses TRBV12-3 or TRBV12-4 and TRBJ1-5; D gene ambiguous. The CDR3 contains 12 residues. V was clipped by 5 bases and J by 3 bases, with 5 bases between them. CDR3 residues: CASSPLNQPQHF. The CDR3 DNA sequence: TGTGCCAGCAGTCCCCTCAATCAGCCCCAGCATTTT.

This clonotype was picked up a small number of times. The chain employs TRBV27 and TRBJ2-1; D may be TRBD2 (5 bases). Trimming removed 2 bases from V and 8 bases from J, with 16 bases in between. The CDR3 consists of 15 residues. Germline CDR1 and CDR2: MNHEY and SMNVEV (reference sequence). The CDR3 DNA is TGTGCCAGCAGTTTAGTTAGGACTGTACAAGATGAGCAGTTCTTC. Amino acids: CASSLVRTVQDEQFF.

In the case of this clonotype: This clone may be a read error of a much larger clone one base away. The chain combines TRBV12-3 or TRBV12-4 with TRBJ2-3; 14 nucleotides align to TRBD2. V lost 6 bases and J lost 5; bases outside the gene matches: 7. The CDR3 sequence is 16 residues long. The CDR3 spells CASRVTSGGGEDTQYF. The CDR3 DNA follows: TGTGCCAGCAGAGTGACTAGCGGGGGGGGCGAAGATACGCAGTATTTT.